This entry lists 7 T cell receptor beta chains sequenced from one sample in a study of blood T cells in healthy people across ages. Primed by a sample-barcoded 5' primer and a J-beta primer mix, a second PCR proceeded for roughly 7 to 12 cycles. TCRdb re-derived calls from the 5' RACE reads in MiXCR, one entry per CDR3 protein. The sample shows over a million distinct CDR3 sequences, around two fifths of them seen only once. The sequencing sample was made of blood. These receptors all come from a woman under 30 in good health.

This clonotype was detected only a few times. This rearrangement joins TRBV7-2 to TRBJ1-2; 9 bases fit TRBD1. V shed 5 bases, J shed 6 bases, and the junction held 4 bases outside the gene matches. This CDR3 has 13 amino acids. Germline V CDR1 and CDR2: SGHTA, FQGNSA. CDR3 in DNA: TGTGCCAGCAGCGGGACAGGGCGTGATGGCTACACCTTC. Protein sequence: CASSGTGRDGYTF.

This sequence joins TRBV20-1 and TRBJ1-1; TRBD1 matches at 9 bases. Germline values: CDR1 DFQATT, CDR2 SNEGSKA (reference sequence). This CDR3 is built from 13 residues. V dropped 4 bases and J dropped 9; count of bases not matched to a gene: 9. CDR3 nucleotides: TGCAGTGCTACTGACAGGGGGTCATTCCAAGCTTTCTTT. Encoded protein: CSATDRGSFQAFF.

This clonotype was found many times. The V and J genes are TRBV7-9 and TRBJ1-5; TRBD1 might be the D (6 bases). The CDR3 extends over 14 amino acids. Deletions cut 8 bases from V and 7 bases from J, with 18 bases between. Germline V gene lookup returns CDR1 SEHNR and CDR2 FQNEAQ (reference sequence). CDR3 sequence reads: CASGKSGERQPQHF. DNA for the CDR3: TGTGCCAGCGGGAAATCAGGGGAAAGGCAGCCCCAGCATTTT. The full variable domain, its missing parts supplied by reference TRBV7-9 and TRBJ1-5, is DTGVSQNPRHKITKRGQNVTFRCDPISEHNRLYWYRQTLGQGPEFLTYFQNEAQLEKSRLLSDRFSAERPKGSFSTLEIQRTEQGDSAMYLCASGKSGERQPQHFGDGTRLSIL.

The chain joins TRBV18 to TRBJ1-1, with TRBD1 matching over 7 bases. CDR3 length: 15 residues. Germline V gene lookup returns CDR1 KGHSH and CDR2 LQKENI. V shed 6 bases, J shed 1 base, and the junction held 8 bases outside the gene matches. CDR3 DNA: TGTGCCAGCTCCCAAGGGACAGTCAAGAACACTGAAGCTTTCTTT. Encoded protein: CASSQGTVKNTEAFF.

This clonotype rates as medium-sized. This chain links TRBV4-1 with TRBJ2-3, with TRBD2 identical over 7 bases. Trimming at V came to 0 bases and at J to 2 bases, leaving 11 bases not matched to a gene. Germline CDR1 reads MGHRA; CDR2 reads YSYEKL. The CDR3 is 18 residues long. This CDR3 reads CASSQDRVLAEDTDTQYF. CDR3 in DNA: TGCGCCAGCAGCCAAGATCGCGTCCTAGCGGAGGACACAGATACGCAGTATTTT.

On this clonotype: It may be a read error: a sequence one base away is much more abundant. This chain uses TRBV6-5 with TRBJ1-2; 8 bases line up with TRBD1. The germline V gene encodes CDR1 MNHEY and CDR2 SVGAGI. The CDR3 loop spans 14 amino acids. V dropped 0 bases and J dropped 3; count of bases not matched to a gene: 0. The CDR3 is CASSYSTGDYGYTF. CDR3 DNA sequence: TGTGCCAGCAGTTACTCGACAGGGGACTATGGCTACACCTTC.

The gene calls are TRBV6-5 and TRBJ2-7, with no clear D. Trimming pared 11 bases from V and 1 base from J, leaving 15 bases between. Germline-derived CDR1 and CDR2 are MNHEY and SVGAGI. There are 13 residues in the CDR3. CDR3 coding DNA: TGTGCCGCCGGCGTTGGTCTTTCCTACGAGCAGTACTTC. As protein: CAAGVGLSYEQYF.